Sequencing of this T cell receptor beta chain was carried out in a study of T cells expressing NK-cell markers. TCRdb re-called the 5' RACE reads and gives one entry per CDR3 protein, without DNA. This sample's clone table lists fewer than 550,000 distinct CDR3 sequences. The source of this sequence is a woman in her fifties or sixties in good health. The sample consisted of blood T cells: a sorted CD56 or NKG2C T cell subset, CD4+ or CD8+ T cells, or bulk PBMC T cells (not recorded which).

The CDR3 sequence is CATSDRPGDTQYF. This chain links TRBV24-1 with TRBJ2-3; the D call of TRBD1 rests on TCRdb alone, since no DNA is present to check it. Germline V gene data show CDR1 as KGHDR and CDR2 as SFDVKD. This CDR3 comprises 13 residues.